The 21 T cell receptor beta chains reported below all come from one sample, sequenced in a study of blood T cell repertoires in COVID-19. Clones were sequenced by immunoSEQ multiplex PCR, and TCRdb holds only the in-frame ones, with some missing. The table has approximately 70,000 clones, about 89% seen once. Sequencing used peripheral blood. These receptors came from a woman aged 60-70 years with acute or convalescent COVID-19.

The V call is TRBV6-2 or TRBV6-3, the J call TRBJ1-2, with D perhaps TRBD1 (5 bases). CDR1 and CDR2 from the germline V gene are MNHEY and SVGEGT. Deletions cut 4 bases from V and 5 bases from J, with 20 bases between. The CDR3 has 16 residues. Here the CDR3 DNA reads TGTGCCAGCAGTTGCATTGGAGGGACTGGGTGTTATGGCTACACCTTC. This codes for CASSCIGGTGCYGYTF.

This chain connects TRBV12-3 or TRBV12-4 to TRBJ1-5; no definite D call. The CDR3 covers 12 residues. The V gene lost 5 bases and the J gene lost 9 bases, with 11 bases spanning the gap. The CDR3 DNA is TGTGCCAGCAGTCTGACTTTAGGGCCCCAGCATTTT. Protein product: CASSLTLGPQHF.

The chain couples TRBV15 to TRBJ1-5, with D possibly matching TRBD1 (6 bases). Germline-derived CDR1 and CDR2 are LNHNV and YYDKDF (reference sequence). Trimming pared 4 bases from V and 0 bases from J, leaving 19 bases between. The length of the CDR3 is 18 residues. DNA for the CDR3: TGTGCCACCAGCATGTCCCCGGGGGGCTTATATAGCAATCAGCCCCAGCATTTT. Protein sequence: CATSMSPGGLYSNQPQHF. Together with reference TRBV15 and TRBJ1-5, the CDR3 gives the full variable domain: DAMVIQNPRYQVTQFGKPVTLSCSQTLNHNVMYWYQQKSSQAPKLLFHYYDKDFNNEADTPDNFQSRRPNTSFCFLDIRSPGLGDTAMYLCATSMSPGGLYSNQPQHFGDGTRLSIL.

The V call is TRBV9, the J call TRBJ1-2; a weak D match, TRBD1 (6 bases). Per germline, CDR1 SGDLS and CDR2 YYNGEE. Trimming shortened V by 6 bases and J by 4 bases, and 16 bases separated the two germline ends. The CDR3 sequence is 14 residues long. The CDR3 spells CASTRLQGSYGYTF. The CDR3 DNA follows: TGTGCCAGCACCCGACTACAGGGTTCCTATGGCTACACCTTC.

The rearrangement links TRBV6-5 to TRBJ1-6, with 9 bases lining up with TRBD1. This CDR3 region has 15 residues. In germline, CDR1 is MNHEY, CDR2 SVGAGI. The trim removed 7 bases at V and 6 bases at J, leaving 7 bases unmatched. The CDR3 protein is CASNPRQGVNSPLHF. Here the CDR3 DNA reads TGTGCCAGCAACCCAAGACAGGGGGTTAATTCACCCCTCCACTTT.

This rearrangement joins TRBV10-3 to TRBJ1-1; D is ambiguous. The V gene lost 5 bases and the J gene lost 1 base, with 8 bases spanning the gap. Germline CDR1 is ENHRY and CDR2 is SYGVKD. The CDR3 totals 13 residues. The CDR3 is CAISHDKNTEAFF. The DNA of the CDR3 is TGTGCCATCAGTCACGACAAGAACACTGAAGCTTTCTTT.

This chain joins TRBV4-1 and TRBJ2-5; D perhaps matches TRBD1 (6 bases). CDR3 size: 14 residues. V was cut by 1 base and J by 3 bases, with 9 bases left in between. Germline loops: CDR1 MGHRA, CDR2 YSYEKL. CDR3 in amino acids: CASSQGYREETQYF. CDR3 DNA: TGCGCCAGCAGCCAAGGTTACAGGGAAGAGACCCAGTACTTC.

The genes are TRBV3-1 (or the pseudogene TRBV3-2) and TRBJ2-2; D is unclear. Trimming cost V 3 bases and J 5 bases, with 4 bases left between them. Germline V gene data show CDR1 as LGHDT and CDR2 as YNNKEL (reference sequence). The CDR3 has 12 amino acids. CDR3 loop: CASSHPTGELFF. CDR3 DNA: TGTGCCAGCAGCCACCCTACCGGGGAGCTGTTTTTT.

The V gene is TRBV30, the J gene TRBJ1-2; TRBD1 is a possible D gene (6 bases). Trimming cost V 0 bases and J 7 bases, with 6 bases left between them. The CDR3 sequence is 11 residues long. Looked up from germline, CDR1 is GTSNPN and CDR2 is SVGIG (reference sequence). CDR3 amino acids: CAWSVGGGYTF. The CDR3 region has the DNA TGTGCCTGGAGTGTAGGGGGTGGCTACACCTTC.

The rearrangement joins TRBV3-1 (or the pseudogene TRBV3-2) to TRBJ1-6, with D perhaps matching TRBD1 (5 bases). Trimming pared 3 bases from V and 10 bases from J, leaving 19 bases between. Germline V gene sequence: CDR1 LGHDT, CDR2 YNNKEL (reference sequence). The CDR3 is made up of 16 amino acids. CDR3 in DNA: TGTGCCAGCAGCCATGGGGAGGGGAGCATAGGGTCACCCCTCCACTTT. It specifies CASSHGEGSIGSPLHF.

This clone was counted only a few times. The rearrangement links TRBV29-1 to TRBJ2-3, with D unresolved. Germline lookup yields CDR1 SQVTM and CDR2 ANQGSEA. The CDR3 is 12 residues long. V lost 6 bases, J lost 3 bases, and 10 bases lay in between. The CDR3 is CSVERVTDTQYF. DNA for the CDR3: TGCAGCGTGGAAAGAGTTACAGATACGCAGTATTTT.

The genes are TRBV4-1 and TRBJ1-5; 10 positions match TRBD1. V shed 1 base and J 1 base; nucleotides not matched to a gene: 19. CDR3 length: 22 amino acids. CDR1 is MGHRA and CDR2 is YSYEKL in the germline V gene. This CDR3 reads CASSQGNVWDRGRVWSNQPQHF. CDR3 DNA sequence: TGCGCCAGCAGCCAAGGGAACGTTTGGGACAGGGGACGGGTATGGAGCAATCAGCCCCAGCATTTT.

The chain links TRBV6-5 to TRBJ2-1; 10 bases are a match to TRBD1. Germline-derived CDR1 and CDR2 are MNHEY and SVGAGI. The CDR3 contains 15 residues. J gave up 7 bases and V 6 bases, and 9 bases lay outside the gene matches. CDR3 nucleotide sequence: TGTGCCAGCAGGGAGCGGGACAGGGGTAGGAATGAGCAGTTCTTC. Translated, it gives CASRERDRGRNEQFF.

The V and J genes are TRBV30 and TRBJ2-3; 9 bases are shared with TRBD2. The germline gives CDR1 GTSNPN, CDR2 SVGIG (reference sequence). The ends lost 0 bases at V and 6 bases at J; junction bases unmatched: 4. The CDR3 consists of 14 residues. The CDR3 sequence: CAWSVGGGADTQYF. In DNA, the CDR3 is TGTGCCTGGAGTGTGGGCGGGGGGGCGGATACGCAGTATTTT.

The J gene is TRBJ1-2, the V gene TRBV5-1, with 11 bases aligning to TRBD1. The junction had 1 base not matched to a gene; V was cut back by 3 bases and J by 3 bases. The CDR3 has 14 amino acids. Germline CDR1 reads SGHRS; CDR2 reads YFSETQ. The CDR3: CASSWTGGDYGYTF. The CDR3 region has the DNA TGCGCCAGCAGCTGGACAGGGGGCGACTATGGCTACACCTTC.

This rearrangement joins TRBV19 to TRBJ1-4; 7 bases fit TRBD1. Looked up from germline, CDR1 is LNHDA and CDR2 is SQIVND (reference sequence). CDR3 length equals 13 residues. V was clipped by 5 bases and J by 5 bases; unmatched bases: 2. The CDR3 loop is CASSSTGNEKLFF. The CDR3 bases are TGTGCCAGTAGTTCGACAGGGAATGAAAAACTGTTTTTT.

The chain has TRBV19 and TRBJ2-7, with TRBD1 matching 9 bases. Germline assignment: CDR1 LNHDA and CDR2 SQIVND (reference sequence). The CDR3 runs 16 residues. J was trimmed by 4 bases and V by 5 bases; bases with no gene match: 12. CDR3 loop: CASSALNTGGLYEQYF. The CDR3 DNA follows: TGTGCCAGTAGTGCATTAAACACAGGGGGCCTGTACGAGCAGTACTTC.

V is TRBV5-6 and J is TRBJ1-1; D is uncertain. Germline V gene lookup returns CDR1 SGHDT and CDR2 YYEEEE. V shed 1 base and J shed 1 base, with 5 bases lying between them. This CDR3 has 13 amino acids. CDR3 sequence: CASSLYPNTEAFF. DNA of the CDR3: TGTGCCAGCAGCTTGTATCCGAACACTGAAGCTTTCTTT.

The genes are TRBV6-5 and TRBJ1-2, with 7 bases matching TRBD1. This CDR3 contains 15 residues. Trimming took 5 bases from V and 0 from J; bases not matched to a gene: 6. Germline CDR1 MNHEY, CDR2 SVGAGI. The CDR3 loop is CASSRGQIPNYGYTF. The DNA for the CDR3 is TGTGCCAGCAGTCGGGGACAGATACCTAACTATGGCTACACCTTC.

This clone occurred a few times. V usage is TRBV2 and J usage is TRBJ2-2; 8 bases match TRBD1. J lost 5 bases, V lost 7 bases, and 6 bases had no gene match. This CDR3 region has 14 residues. CDR1 is SNHLY, CDR2 FYNNEI, per germline. CDR3 coding DNA: TGTGCCAGCACACCGGGACAGGTTACCGGGGAGCTGTTTTTT. This encodes CASTPGQVTGELFF. Looking up the rest from reference TRBV2 and TRBJ2-2 gives the full variable domain: EPEVTQTPSHQVTQMGQEVILRCVPISNHLYFYWYRQILGQKVEFLVSFYNNEISEKSEIFDDQFSVERPDGSNFTLKIRSTKLEDSAMYFCASTPGQVTGELFFGEGSRLTVL.

A few counts support this clone. The rearrangement joins TRBV12-3 or TRBV12-4 to TRBJ1-1; D not certain. The CDR3 is 13 residues long. V was trimmed by 8 bases and J by 1 base, leaving 11 bases between them. CDR3 protein: CASRAGQNTEAFF. For the CDR3, the DNA is TGTGCCAGCCGTGCTGGGCAGAACACTGAAGCTTTCTTT.